Listed here are 19 T cell receptor beta chains from one sample, sequenced in a study of graft-versus-host responses after intestinal transplantation. The repertoire was sequenced with immunoSEQ multiplex PCR; TCRdb's copy has only in-frame clones and lacks some. The sample includes about 39,000 clones, approximately 93% seen only once; the top ten take 3.6%. Material: PBMCs, obtained approximately 700 days after intestinal transplantation. All receptors come from a human patient who received an intestinal transplant, so some T cells may come from the graft donor.

This rearrangement joins TRBV6-1 to TRBJ2-1; TRBD2 matches at 9 bases. The CDR3 is 19 residues long. Per the germline V gene, CDR1 is MNHNS and CDR2 is SASEGT. J gave up 5 bases and V 1 base, and 15 bases lay outside the gene matches. The CDR3 here is CASSEEGGGAYTEHNEQFF. In nucleotides, the CDR3 is TGTGCCAGCAGTGAAGAGGGCGGGGGGGCCTACACGGAACACAATGAGCAGTTCTTC.

The genes are TRBV27 and TRBJ2-5; perhaps D is TRBD1 or TRBD2 (5 bases each). Looked up from germline, CDR1 is MNHEY and CDR2 is SMNVEV (reference sequence). The CDR3 sequence is 13 residues long. V was pared by 6 bases and J by 5 bases, with 13 bases between. In DNA, the CDR3 is TGTGCCAGCAGGGGGGTAGGGGTGGAGACCCAGTACTTC. Residues: CASRGVGVETQYF.

This chain uses TRBV4-2 with TRBJ2-5; D unclear. This CDR3 comprises 10 residues. V was trimmed by 0 bases and J by 7 bases, leaving 0 bases between them. Germline V gene data show CDR1 as LGHNA and CDR2 as YNFKEQ. The CDR3: CASSQETQYF. CDR3 DNA sequence: TGTGCCAGCAGCCAAGAGACCCAGTACTTC.

This clone came up once. The genes are TRBV28 and TRBJ2-5, with TRBD2 identical over 7 bases. The CDR3 is made up of 14 amino acids. Germline V gene data show CDR1 as MDHEN and CDR2 as SYDVKM. The V and J ends lost 2 bases and 4 bases, in that order; junction bases with no gene match: 4. CDR3 sequence: CASSLGGVAETQYF. The CDR3 nucleotides read TGTGCCAGCAGTTTAGGGGGGGTTGCAGAGACCCAGTACTTC.

J is TRBJ2-7 and V is TRBV11-2; D is unresolved. The CDR3 loop spans 14 amino acids. Germline values: CDR1 SGHAT, CDR2 FQNNGV. With 0 bases removed from V and 0 bases from J, the gap between germline ends came to 6 bases. As DNA, the CDR3 is TGTGCCAGCAGCTTAGATCTCTACTCCTACGAGCAGTACTTC. It yields the protein CASSLDLYSYEQYF. The full variable domain, its missing parts supplied by reference TRBV11-2 and TRBJ2-7, is EAGVAQSPRYKIIEKRQSVAFWCNPISGHATLYWYQQILGQGPKLLIQFQNNGVVDDSQLPKDRFSAERLKGVDSTLKIQPAKLEDSAVYLCASSLDLYSYEQYFGPGTRLTVT.

CDR3 residues: CASSLGSTDTQYF. The CDR3 bases are TGTGCCAGCAGTTTAGGGTCCACAGATACGCAGTATTTT. This chain links TRBV27 with TRBJ2-3, with D uncertain. This CDR3 region has 13 residues. Per the germline V gene, CDR1 is MNHEY and CDR2 is SMNVEV (reference sequence). The V end lost 2 bases, the J end lost 2 bases, and 5 bases lay between the germline ends.

This chain connects TRBV7-9 to TRBJ2-5; D not certain. CDR1 and CDR2 from the germline V gene are SEHNR and FQNEAQ (reference sequence). V was shortened by 3 bases and J by 4 bases, with 15 bases between the two germline ends. The CDR3 consists of 15 residues. As DNA, the CDR3 is TGTGCCAGCAGCTTCGCTGGCGCAGCACGAGAGACCCAGTACTTC. Its translation: CASSFAGAARETQYF. The variable domain in full, with the rest retrieved from reference TRBV7-9 and TRBJ2-5, is DTGVSQNPRHKITKRGQNVTFRCDPISEHNRLYWYRQTLGQGPEFLTYFQNEAQLEKSRLLSDRFSAERPKGSFSTLEIQRTEQGDSAMYLCASSFAGAARETQYFGPGTRLLVL.

V is TRBV5-1 and J is TRBJ1-1; 9 bases are shared with TRBD1. Germline V gene data show CDR1 as SGHRS and CDR2 as YFSETQ. The CDR3 runs to 16 residues. Germline trimming cut 3 bases from V and 4 bases from J; bases unmatched to any gene: 10. The CDR3 nucleotides are TGCGCCAGCAGCTGGGGAGGGGGACAGGGACGCACTGAAGCTTTCTTT. Translated, it gives CASSWGGGQGRTEAFF.

The chain has TRBV7-6 and TRBJ1-1; D may be TRBD1 (5 bases). Trimming took 7 bases from V and 4 from J, leaving 19 bases between them. Germline V gene sequence: CDR1 SGHVS, CDR2 FNYEAQ. The CDR3 is made up of 15 amino acids. CDR3 sequence (DNA): TGTGCCAGCACCAATAGTGGTGGGGGGGTCACTGAAGCTTTCTTT. Translation: CASTNSGGGVTEAFF.

This clone was seen only once. This rearrangement joins TRBV6-5 to TRBJ2-1, with D possibly called TRBD1 or TRBD2 (5 bases each). The V end lost 8 bases, the J end lost 3 bases, and 17 bases lay between the germline ends. In germline, CDR1 is MNHEY, CDR2 SVGAGI. The CDR3 extends over 15 amino acids. This CDR3 reads CASGTSVGSYNEQFF. CDR3 coding DNA: TGTGCCAGCGGGACCTCGGTAGGCAGCTACAATGAGCAGTTCTTC.

The chain recombines TRBV5-1 with TRBJ2-7; D is uncertain. Germline CDR1 reads SGHRS; CDR2 reads YFSETQ. The CDR3 sequence is 13 residues long. V lost 5 bases and J 4 bases, leaving 13 bases between the germline ends. The chain's CDR3 is CASSSQTEYEQYF. In DNA, the CDR3 is TGCGCCAGCAGTTCACAAACAGAGTACGAGCAGTACTTC.

V usage is TRBV30 and J usage is TRBJ1-1, with TRBD1 as a possible D gene (5 bases). Trimming stripped 4 bases from V and 1 base from J, with 13 bases between. The CDR3 runs to 14 residues. Germline V gives CDR1 GTSNPN, CDR2 SVGIG (reference sequence). CDR3 sequence (DNA): TGTGCCTGGAATCTGGGAGACAGGAACACTGAAGCTTTCTTT. As protein: CAWNLGDRNTEAFF.

The V gene is TRBV7-9, the J gene TRBJ2-7, with 9 bases lining up with TRBD1. Unmatched junction bases numbered 6, after V lost 6 bases and J lost 6 bases. Germline V lookup: CDR1 SEHNR, CDR2 FQNEAQ (reference sequence). This CDR3 spans 13 amino acids. CDR3 amino acids: CASRLQGAGEQYF. The DNA for the CDR3 is TGTGCCAGCAGGCTACAGGGGGCCGGCGAGCAGTACTTC.

The chain carries TRBV5-1 and TRBJ2-7, with TRBD1 matching over 7 bases. This CDR3 has 13 amino acids. Germline V gives CDR1 SGHRS, CDR2 YFSETQ. V shed 3 bases and J 1 base; nucleotides not matched to a gene: 1. The CDR3 DNA follows: TGCGCCAGCAGCTGGGACAGTTCCTACGAGCAGTACTTC. Translation: CASSWDSSYEQYF. The variable domain in full, with the rest retrieved from reference TRBV5-1 and TRBJ2-7, is KAGVTQTPRYLIKTRGQQVTLSCSPISGHRSVSWYQQTPGQGLQFLFEYFSETQRNKGNFPGRFSGRQFSNSRSEMNVSTLELGDSALYLCASSWDSSYEQYFGPGTRLTVT.

The genes are TRBV27 and TRBJ1-5; D is perhaps TRBD1 (6 bases). The CDR3 extends over 14 amino acids. CDR1 MNHEY and CDR2 SMNVEV come from the germline V gene (reference sequence). V was clipped by 2 bases and J by 4 bases, with 9 bases between them. The CDR3 loop is CASSLVGANQPQHF. In DNA, the CDR3 is TGTGCCAGCAGTTTAGTGGGGGCGAATCAGCCCCAGCATTTT.

This chain joins TRBV7-9 and TRBJ1-1, with D possibly matching TRBD1 (5 bases). This CDR3 comprises 14 residues. The V end was cut by 7 bases, the J end by 0 bases, with 12 bases between. From germline, CDR1 is SEHNR and CDR2 FQNEAQ (reference sequence). The CDR3 region is CASTFRQMNTEAFF. DNA for the CDR3: TGTGCCAGCACCTTTCGACAGATGAACACTGAAGCTTTCTTT.

CDR3 protein: CASSPTGHGIYEQYF. The CDR3 DNA sequence: TGTGCCAGCAGCCCGACAGGACACGGGATCTACGAGCAGTACTTC. The chain couples TRBV11-1 to TRBJ2-7, with D tentatively TRBD1 (6 bases). Germline V gene data show CDR1 as SGHAT and CDR2 as FQDESV (reference sequence). Trimming shortened V by 5 bases and J by 3 bases, and 17 bases separated the two germline ends. This CDR3 comprises 15 residues.

This chain connects TRBV28 to TRBJ2-6, with D possibly TRBD1 on 6 matching bases. Trimming removed 2 bases from V and 2 bases from J, with 10 bases in between. Germline V CDR1 and CDR2: MDHEN, SYDVKM. CDR3 length: 16 residues. This CDR3 reads CASSLEGEAGANVLTF. CDR3 coding DNA: TGTGCCAGCAGTTTAGAGGGGGAAGCTGGGGCCAACGTCCTGACTTTC.

This clone was seen once. The chain carries TRBV28 and TRBJ2-1; no definite D call. The CDR3 is 12 residues long. Germline V gene sequence: CDR1 MDHEN, CDR2 SYDVKM. Trimming left V 3 bases short and J 4 bases short, with 4 bases between. The CDR3 DNA reads TGTGCCAGCAGTTTCCCTTACAATGAGCAGTTCTTC. Its protein is CASSFPYNEQFF.